This T cell receptor (beta chain) was captured in a study of response to subunit inactivated influenza vaccine. Points from the study as a whole: Authors suggested each seasonal flu vaccination may recruit only limited numbers of new T cells.

There are 12 residues in the CDR3. The V end lost 3 bases, the J end lost 10 bases, and 9 bases lay between the germline ends. Regarding this clonotype: What it recognizes is unknown.

TCRdb re-called the RT-PCR reads through MiXCR, storing one row per CDR3 protein. The data contain hundreds of thousands of distinct CDR3 sequences, 11% of them singletons. The source material was PBMCs from blood, sampled roughly 45 days after vaccination. This chain joins TRBV12-3 or TRBV12-4 and TRBJ2-2; tentatively, D is TRBD2 (6 bases). This TCR derives from a man between 50 and 59 years old who received an inactivated influenza vaccine. CDR3 sequence: CASSFGGVELFF. As DNA, the CDR3 is TGTGCCAGCAGTTTCGGGGGTGTGGAGCTGTTTTTT.